Listed below are T cell receptor beta chains from one sample, sequenced in a study of blood T cell repertoires in COVID-19. Profiled with immunoSEQ multiplex PCR; TCRdb holds only in-frame clones, not every one. In the table there are more than 200,000 clones, 80% to 85% of which are singletons. The sequenced material came from peripheral blood. The receptors were sampled from a man between 60 and 75 years old with acute or convalescent COVID-19. The CDR3 runs from the conserved cysteine through the conserved F or W. D genes are given only for firm matches. Rows give clone size only sometimes, using once, few, many, or a class for an expanded clone.

clone size	D gene	V gene	J gene	CDR3 protein	CDR3 DNA
.	.	TRBV3-1/TRBV3-2	TRBJ2-1	CASSRRGSSYNEQFF	TGTGCCAGCAGCCGAAGGGGAAGCTCCTACAATGAGCAGTTCTTC
.	.	TRBV27	TRBJ2-3	CASTSGLLTDTQYF	TGTGCCAGCACCTCGGGACTCCTCACAGATACGCAGTATTTT
.	TRBD2	TRBV29-1	TRBJ2-3	CSALGAGGQTDTQYF	TGCAGCGCCCTCGGGGCGGGGGGGCAGACAGATACGCAGTATTTT
.	TRBD2	TRBV27	TRBJ2-3	CASSLLAGVGTDTQYF	TGTGCCAGCAGTCTCCTAGCGGGAGTTGGGACAGATACGCAGTATTTT
.	TRBD1	TRBV28	TRBJ1-5	CASRPQGGNQPQHF	TGTGCCAGCAGGCCACAGGGGGGCAATCAGCCCCAGCATTTT
.	TRBD2	TRBV5-1	TRBJ2-5	CASSLGLAGGPQETQYF	TGCGCCAGCAGCTTGGGGTTAGCGGGGGGACCACAAGAGACCCAGTACTTC
.	TRBD1	TRBV4-1	TRBJ1-5	CASSQGQGQPQHF	TGCGCCAGCAGCCAAGGACAGGGACAGCCCCAGCATTTT
.	.	TRBV19	TRBJ2-3	CASGGFGDTQYF	TGTGCCAGTGGGGGCTTTGGAGATACGCAGTATTTT
.	.	TRBV7-9	TRBJ1-2	CASSLPTGNDGYTF	TGTGCCAGCAGCTTACCAACAGGGAATGATGGCTACACCTTC
.	.	TRBV7-3	TRBJ2-2	CASTPGRGELFF	TGTGCCAGCACCCCTGGTCGGGGGGAGCTGTTTTTT
.	.	TRBV6-5	TRBJ2-1	CASSSRRAWGNEQFF	TGTGCCAGCAGCTCACGGAGGGCCTGGGGCAATGAGCAGTTCTTC
.	TRBD1	TRBV10-2	TRBJ2-1	CASRETGSGNEQFF	TGCGCCAGCAGGGAGACAGGGAGTGGCAATGAGCAGTTCTTC
.	TRBD1	TRBV29-1	TRBJ1-2	CSVEDFERQGYGYTF	TGCAGCGTTGAAGATTTCGAAAGACAGGGCTATGGCTACACCTTC
.	.	TRBV11-2	TRBJ2-6	CASSSQGSGANVLTF	TGTGCCAGCAGCTCCCAGGGGTCTGGGGCCAACGTCCTGACTTTC
many	.	TRBV12-5	TRBJ1-2	CASGLRTVYGYTF	TGTGCTAGTGGTCTACGGACAGTCTATGGCTACACCTTC
.	TRBD2	TRBV27	TRBJ2-3	CASSFWLAGSTDTQYF	TGTGCCAGCAGTTTTTGGCTAGCGGGTAGCACAGATACGCAGTATTTT
.	.	TRBV5-4	TRBJ1-1	CASNRKGVHTEAFF	TGTGCCAGCAACCGTAAGGGAGTGCACACTGAAGCTTTCTTT
.	.	TRBV19	TRBJ1-5	CASSSSWANQPQHF	TGTGCCAGTAGTAGCTCATGGGCCAATCAGCCCCAGCATTTT
.	TRBD2	TRBV29-1	TRBJ2-3	CSVERLAGDIDTQYF	TGCAGCGTTGAAAGGCTAGCGGGGGATATAGATACGCAGTATTTT
.	.	TRBV5-5	TRBJ1-5	CASSPEQGWQPQHF	TGTGCCAGCAGCCCCGAGCAGGGATGGCAGCCCCAGCATTTT
.	TRBD1	TRBV19	TRBJ1-6	CASSITRGRDSPLHF	TGTGCCAGTAGTATTACCAGGGGGCGAGATTCACCCCTCCACTTT
few	TRBD1	TRBV27	TRBJ2-7	CASSPIQGANYEQYF	TGTGCCAGCAGCCCAATACAGGGGGCTAATTACGAGCAGTACTTC
.	.	TRBV6-1	TRBJ1-1	CASSAGYTEAFF	TGTGCCAGCAGTGCAGGGTACACTGAAGCTTTCTTT
.	.	TRBV12-3/TRBV12-4	TRBJ1-6	CASSGREGSPLHF	TGTGCCAGCAGTGGGCGGGAGGGCTCACCCCTCCACTTT
few	TRBD2	TRBV5-1	TRBJ2-5	CASSPGALAEETQYF	TGCGCCAGCAGCCCCGGGGCGCTAGCGGAAGAGACCCAGTACTTC
.	.	TRBV28	TRBJ1-5	CASSRQGQPQHF	TGTGCCAGCAGTCGTCAGGGCCAGCCCCAGCATTTT
.	.	TRBV2	TRBJ1-2	CASSDRQIIGGYTF	TGTGCCAGCAGTGACAGGCAGATAATAGGTGGCTACACCTTC
once	TRBD2	TRBV2	TRBJ2-3	CASSGGLAGTDTQYF	TGTGCCAGCAGTGGGGGACTAGCGGGGACAGATACGCAGTATTTT
.	TRBD2	TRBV28	TRBJ2-1	CASSLGGGTLNEQFF	TGTGCCAGCAGTTTGGGGGGAGGGACCCTCAATGAGCAGTTCTTC
.	TRBD1	TRBV7-8	TRBJ1-1	CASSLNTGGRINEAFF	TGTGCCAGCAGCTTAAATACAGGGGGCAGAATTAATGAAGCTTTCTTT
.	TRBD1	TRBV3-1/TRBV3-2	TRBJ1-2	CASSQFPGQGSANYGYTF	TGTGCCAGCAGCCAATTCCCGGGACAGGGGTCGGCTAACTATGGCTACACCTTC